The present entry profiles one T cell receptor (beta chain) with its context. The sample is drawn from a study of control samples from healthy donors and cancer patients. The germline V gene has CDR1 SGHRS and CDR2 YFSETQ. This CDR3 spans 19 amino acids. The V end lost 0 bases, the J end lost 2 bases, and 21 bases lay between the germline ends. Measured with immunoSEQ multiplex PCR; TCRdb has only the in-frame clones, and not every one. The sample lists about 84,000 clones; about nine tenths were seen once. Source material: blood. The gene calls are TRBV5-1 and TRBJ2-4; D may be TRBD1 or TRBD2 (5 bases each). The receptor comes from a man aged 25 to 40 in good health. The CDR3 here is CASSLAVLRGPATKNIQYF. The CDR3, as DNA: TGCGCCAGCAGCTTGGCCGTGCTCCGGGGCCCTGCTACCAAAAACATTCAGTACTTC.